Each of the 30 T cell receptor beta chains below was sequenced from the same sample in a study of T cells in Graves' hyperthyroidism and ophthalmopathy. RNA transcripts yielded amplified TCR beta CDR3 regions. When the TCR CDR3 underwent first-round RT-PCR, the HTBI primer set was used. TCRdb independently ran MiXCR on the multiplex PCR reads; one entry per CDR3 protein. The profile shows approximately 720,000 distinct CDR3 sequences, around 20% of them singletons. Sequencing used blood. These receptors all come from a woman in her forties or fifties with Graves' hyperthyroidism that later progressed to Graves' ophthalmopathy.

This clonotype was recorded many times. The rearrangement uses TRBV11-2 and TRBJ1-4, with D maybe TRBD1 (5 bases). The CDR3 covers 15 residues. The germline V and J ends were trimmed by 1 base and 2 bases, with 8 bases remaining between them. Per the germline V gene, CDR1 is SGHAT and CDR2 is FQNNGV. The CDR3 coding sequence is TGTGCCAGCAGCTTAGCAAGGGGTACTAATGAAAAACTGTTTTTT. Translating it yields CASSLARGTNEKLFF.

Ten or more counts support this clonotype. The V gene is TRBV29-1, the J gene TRBJ2-7, with a tentative D call TRBD1 (5 bases). Trimming took off 7 bases at V and 2 bases at J, with 18 bases between the two ends. Germline V CDR1 and CDR2: SQVTM, ANQGSEA. The length of the CDR3 is 14 residues. In nucleotides, the CDR3 is TGCAGCGCTGGCCCTACCAGGGCGGCCTACGAGCAGTACTTC. It codes for CSAGPTRAAYEQYF.

V usage is TRBV20-1 and J usage is TRBJ2-3; D unclear. CDR3 length: 17 residues. Trimming took 0 bases from V and 0 from J, leaving 16 bases between them. Germline V CDR1 and CDR2: DFQATT, SNEGSKA (reference sequence). CDR3 protein: CSARDWSAPLSTDTQYF. CDR3 DNA sequence: TGCAGTGCTAGAGATTGGTCGGCCCCTCTAAGCACAGATACGCAGTATTTT.

This clonotype was found many times. The chain uses TRBV5-1 and TRBJ2-5, with D possibly TRBD1 on 6 matching bases. Germline CDR1 and CDR2: SGHRS and YFSETQ. Trimming stripped 4 bases from V and 1 base from J, with 11 bases between. The CDR3 consists of 14 residues. The CDR3 sequence is CASSQKTGQETQYF. The CDR3 DNA sequence: TGCGCCAGCAGCCAAAAGACAGGCCAAGAGACCCAGTACTTC.

V gene TRBV11-2 combines with J gene TRBJ2-5; D gene uncertain. This CDR3 spans 13 amino acids. Germline CDR1 is SGHAT and CDR2 is FQNNGV. V lost 5 bases and J lost 0, with 7 bases in between. The chain's CDR3 is CASSHLNQETQYF. The CDR3 nucleotides are TGTGCCAGCAGCCATCTAAACCAAGAGACCCAGTACTTC.

V and J are TRBV9 and TRBJ2-5, with a weak D call TRBD1 (5 bases). V was shortened by 6 bases and J by 2 bases, with 17 bases between the two germline ends. Germline V gives CDR1 SGDLS, CDR2 YYNGEE. The CDR3 loop spans 15 amino acids. CDR3 DNA sequence: TGTGCCAGCAACACCGATGGGGCAGAGCAAGAGACCCAGTACTTC. Translating gives CASNTDGAEQETQYF.

This clonotype showed up just a few times. The gene calls are TRBV20-1 and TRBJ1-2; the match to TRBD1 covers 10 bases. From germline, CDR1 is DFQATT and CDR2 SNEGSKA (reference sequence). The trim removed 3 bases at V and 0 bases at J, leaving 7 bases unmatched. The CDR3 is 16 amino acids. The chain's CDR3 is CSASGTGVFSNYGYTF. The CDR3 region has the DNA TGCAGTGCTAGCGGGACAGGGGTTTTTTCTAACTATGGCTACACCTTC.

There are a few counts of this clonotype. The chain has TRBV6-1 and TRBJ2-2; tentative D call: TRBD1 (6 bases). The V and J ends lost 4 bases and 1 base respectively, with 13 bases between them. Germline lookup yields CDR1 MNHNS and CDR2 SASEGT. CDR3 length: 16 residues. The DNA for the CDR3 is TGTGCCAGCAGTGCCACAGGGCCGAAGAACACCGGGGAGCTGTTTTTT. Translating it yields CASSATGPKNTGELFF.

This clonotype was seen only a few times. The chain is built from TRBV7-2 and TRBJ2-7, with 8 positions matching TRBD1. The CDR3 runs to 14 residues. V lost 5 bases, J lost 3 bases, and 6 bases stayed unmatched. Germline V CDR1 and CDR2: SGHTA, FQGNSA. This CDR3 reads CASSVRQGFYEQYF. The CDR3 DNA sequence: TGTGCCAGCAGCGTTCGACAGGGGTTCTACGAGCAGTACTTC.

Ten or more counts support this clonotype. The chain recombines TRBV6-1 with TRBJ2-3, with 11 positions matching TRBD1. In germline, CDR1 is MNHNS, CDR2 SASEGT. The J segment lost 4 bases and the V segment lost 6 bases, leaving 6 bases of the junction unmatched. The CDR3 has 15 residues. The CDR3 reads CASSHPGQGADTQYF. As DNA, the CDR3 is TGTGCCAGCAGCCACCCGGGACAGGGGGCAGATACGCAGTATTTT.

CDR3 loop: CASSRDRADNSPLHF. The DNA for the CDR3 is TGCGCCAGCAGCAGGGACAGGGCCGATAATTCACCCCTCCACTTT. The chain links TRBV5-1 to TRBJ1-6; 9 bases fit TRBD1. The CDR3 is made up of 15 amino acids. Germline values: CDR1 SGHRS, CDR2 YFSETQ. Unmatched junction bases numbered 4, after V lost 4 bases and J lost 5 bases.

The table lists this clonotype with a few counts. The V and J genes are TRBV6-5 and TRBJ2-3; the match to TRBD2 covers 9 bases. The CDR3 has 16 residues. CDR1 is MNHEY, CDR2 SVGAGI, per germline. V gave up 0 bases and J gave up 2 bases; unmatched junction bases: 3. As DNA, the CDR3 is TGTGCCAGCAGTTACTCCCCTAGCGGGGACACAGATACGCAGTATTTT. It yields the protein CASSYSPSGDTDTQYF.

V is TRBV4-2 and J is TRBJ1-1; D is perhaps TRBD1 (6 bases). This CDR3 spans 15 amino acids. The V gene lost 2 bases and the J gene lost 1 base, with 11 bases spanning the gap. The V gene's germline CDR1 is LGHNA and CDR2 YNFKEQ. The CDR3 spells CASSQNPRGNTEAFF. The CDR3 coding sequence is TGTGCCAGCAGCCAAAATCCCAGGGGGAACACTGAAGCTTTCTTT.

This clonotype occurred a few times. This sequence joins TRBV6-4 and TRBJ2-2; D is unclear. Germline CDR1 reads MRHNA; CDR2 reads SNTAGT. The CDR3 contains 15 residues. Trimming took off 0 bases at V and 6 bases at J, with 11 bases between the two ends. CDR3: CASSDSTSAPGELFF. In DNA form, the CDR3 reads TGTGCCAGCAGTGACTCGACCTCGGCGCCCGGGGAGCTGTTTTTT.

This clonotype was counted at least ten times. The chain couples TRBV2 to TRBJ1-4; 9 nucleotides line up with TRBD1. The CDR3 sequence is 15 residues long. Losses at the gene ends were 6 bases for V and 4 bases for J; bases not matched to a gene: 6. CDR1 is SNHLY and CDR2 is FYNNEI in the germline V gene. The CDR3 here is CASRRGQGYNEKLFF. Here the CDR3 DNA reads TGTGCCAGCAGGAGGGGACAGGGTTATAATGAAAAACTGTTTTTT.

The J gene is TRBJ2-5, the V gene TRBV10-2, with D possibly TRBD2 on 5 matching bases. The germline CDR1 and CDR2 sequences are WSHSY and SAAADI. With 3 bases removed from V and 2 bases from J, the gap between germline ends came to 16 bases. This CDR3 has 16 residues. This chain's CDR3 is CASSDREGRAQETQYF. CDR3 nucleotide sequence: TGCGCCAGCAGTGATCGAGAGGGCCGGGCACAAGAGACCCAGTACTTC.

The sample holds a few counts of this clonotype. The chain carries TRBV18 and TRBJ2-7, with 10 bases lining up with TRBD1. The germline CDR1 and CDR2 sequences are KGHSH and LQKENI. This CDR3 region has 16 residues. V trimming: 4 bases; J trimming: 5 bases; junction bases outside the gene matches: 11. This CDR3 reads CASSLRTGTGVHEQYF. The CDR3 nucleotides are TGTGCCAGCTCACTCCGTACCGGGACAGGGGTCCACGAGCAGTACTTC.

This rearrangement joins TRBV29-1 to TRBJ2-2; 7 bases are a match to TRBD1. This CDR3 is built from 14 residues. The germline V gene has CDR1 SQVTM and CDR2 ANQGSEA. Unmatched junction bases numbered 1, after V lost 3 bases and J lost 0 bases. The CDR3 protein is CSVEQGANTGELFF. The CDR3, as DNA: TGCAGCGTTGAGCAGGGGGCGAACACCGGGGAGCTGTTTTTT.

The chain has TRBV12-5 and TRBJ1-1, with D unresolved. V was shortened by 7 bases and J by 3 bases, with 6 bases between the two germline ends. The CDR3 runs to 11 residues. From germline, CDR1 is LGHNT and CDR2 FRNRAP. As DNA, the CDR3 is TGTGCTAGTGCTTGGGACACTGAAGCTTTCTTT. Protein product: CASAWDTEAFF.

Of note for this clonotype: Given a much more abundant clone one base away, this may be a read error. The V gene is TRBV7-8, the J gene TRBJ2-5; TRBD1 is a possible D gene (6 bases). This CDR3 spans 14 amino acids. Looked up from germline, CDR1 is SGHVS and CDR2 is FQNEAQ. The CDR3 protein is CDSSYLGQQETQYF. As DNA, the CDR3 is TGTGACAGCAGCTACCTTGGACAGCAAGAGACCCAGTACTTC.

In this sample, this clonotype turned up many times. The chain joins TRBV30 to TRBJ2-2; 7 bases map to TRBD1. Trimming cost V 0 bases and J 4 bases; bases outside gene matches: 2. The CDR3 sequence is 14 residues long. CDR1 GTSNPN and CDR2 SVGIG come from the germline V gene (reference sequence). The CDR3 bases are TGTGCCTGGAGTGTCTCAGGGGGCACCGGGGAGCTGTTTTTT. Residues: CAWSVSGGTGELFF. Full variable domain (remainder filled in from reference TRBV30 and TRBJ2-2): SQTIHQWPATLVQPVGSPLSLECTVEGTSNPNLYWYRQAAGRGLQLLFYSVGIGQISSEVPQNLSASRPQDRQFILSSKKLLLSDSGFYLCAWSVSGGTGELFFGEGSRLTVL.

The chain employs TRBV29-1 and TRBJ1-2; D is unresolved. Trimming shortened V by 4 bases and J by 3 bases, and 15 bases separated the two germline ends. The CDR3 sequence is 14 residues long. CDR1 SQVTM and CDR2 ANQGSEA come from the germline V gene. The CDR3 DNA reads as TGCAGCGTTGGGGAAGGGTCAAACTACTATGGCTACACCTTC. Residues: CSVGEGSNYYGYTF. The full variable domain, in which reference TRBV29-1 and TRBJ1-2 provide the parts outside the CDR3, is SAVISQKPSRDICQRGTSLTIQCQVDSQVTMMFWYRQQPGQSLTLIATANQGSEATYESGFVIDKFPISRPNLTFSTLTVSNMSPEDSSIYLCSVGEGSNYYGYTFGSGTRLTVV.

This clonotype has a count of ten or more. The chain carries TRBV3-1 and TRBJ1-5; a weak D match, TRBD1 (6 bases). Trimming took 4 bases from V and 6 from J, leaving 10 bases between them. Per the germline V gene, CDR1 is LGHDT and CDR2 is YNNKEL (reference sequence). The CDR3 is 13 residues long. DNA for the CDR3: TGTGCCAGCAGCCTTGGGGGGCTTCAGCCCCAGCATTTT. Protein sequence: CASSLGGLQPQHF.

J is TRBJ2-1 and V is TRBV3-1, with TRBD2 matching 14 bases. The length of the CDR3 is 17 residues. CDR1 LGHDT and CDR2 YNNKEL come from the germline V gene (reference sequence). V lost 0 bases and J lost 9; bases outside the gene matches: 7. The CDR3 DNA sequence: TGTGCCAGCAGCCAAGAAATTGGACTAGCGGGGGGCAGTGAGCAGTTCTTC. Translation gives CASSQEIGLAGGSEQFF.

To note about this clonotype: This could be a read error, since a much larger clone is one nucleotide away. This chain joins TRBV27 and TRBJ2-7, with 7 nucleotides matching TRBD2. CDR3 length: 13 amino acids. V lost 7 bases to trimming and J lost 9 bases; unmatched junction nucleotides: 12. The germline CDR1 and CDR2 sequences are MNHEY and SMNVEV (reference sequence). DNA for the CDR3: TGTGCCAGCAAACCCCAGGGAGGGCACGGGCAGTACTTC. Protein: CASKPQGGHGQYF.

The chain uses TRBV19 and TRBJ1-5; 10 positions match TRBD1. From germline, CDR1 is LNHDA and CDR2 SQIVND (reference sequence). The CDR3 runs to 14 residues. The junction had 9 bases not matched to a gene; V was cut back by 7 bases and J by 9 bases. CDR3 protein: CASNRGTGVAPQHF. CDR3 nucleotides: TGTGCCAGTAACCGCGGGACAGGGGTGGCGCCCCAGCATTTT.

This clonotype was seen a handful of times. The V gene is TRBV18, the J gene TRBJ1-5; tentatively, D is TRBD1 (5 bases). Germline CDR1 reads KGHSH; CDR2 reads LQKENI. This CDR3 has 17 amino acids. V was pared by 4 bases and J by 4 bases, with 20 bases between. The CDR3 loop is CASSLTVRAIRNQPQHF. CDR3 DNA: TGTGCCAGCTCACTCACCGTCAGGGCCATCCGAAATCAGCCCCAGCATTTT.

This clonotype turned up a few times. CDR3 nucleotide sequence: TGTGCCACTAGCGGGGAGGGTGAGCAGTTCTTC. It translates to CATSGEGEQFF. The chain recombines TRBV11-1 with TRBJ2-1, with 9 bases aligning to TRBD2. Germline CDR1 SGHAT, CDR2 FQDESV (reference sequence). The CDR3 covers 11 residues. V shed 10 bases, J shed 9 bases, and the junction held 4 bases outside the gene matches.

This clonotype was seen ten or more times. The chain recombines TRBV6-6 with TRBJ1-4, with 7 bases matching TRBD1. From germline, CDR1 is MNHNY and CDR2 SVGAGI (reference sequence). V lost 0 bases, J lost 8 bases, and 12 bases stayed unmatched. CDR3 length equals 17 residues. This CDR3 is CASSYSRATGDFEKLFF. The CDR3 nucleotides read TGTGCCAGCAGTTACTCGAGAGCCACAGGGGACTTCGAAAAACTGTTTTTT.

This clonotype showed up just a few times. The chain recombines TRBV9 with TRBJ2-3; TRBD2 aligns across 7 bases. The V gene's germline CDR1 is SGDLS and CDR2 YYNGEE. The CDR3 is made up of 18 amino acids. The trim removed 1 base at V and 1 base at J, leaving 12 bases unmatched. This CDR3 reads CASSVSTPGGYGTDTQYF. CDR3 DNA: TGTGCCAGCAGCGTATCCACCCCGGGGGGTTACGGCACAGATACGCAGTATTTT.